Each of the 9 T cell receptor beta chains below was sequenced from the same sample in a study of T-cell reconstitution after alpha-beta-depleted transplantation in children. During its preparation, the TCRbeta library received unique molecular identifiers. TCRdb called the PCR reads again in MiXCR, with one record for every CDR3 protein. The sample contains 500,000 or so distinct CDR3 sequences, approximately 30% of which appear only once. Sequencing was performed on PBMCs from the stem cell graft donor, taken from the stem cell graft. Every receptor here comes from a human donor who donated a stem cell graft to a child with aplastic anemia.

The chain links TRBV30 to TRBJ1-2; D possibly corresponds to TRBD1 (5 bases). Germline loops: CDR1 GTSNPN, CDR2 SVGIG (reference sequence). This CDR3 is 12 amino acids long. V lost 8 bases and J 6 bases, leaving 16 bases between the germline ends. DNA for the CDR3: TGTGCCCGCCTAGACAGCGCAGATGGCTACACCTTC. It specifies CARLDSADGYTF.

This clonotype has a single count. The chain is built from TRBV19 and TRBJ1-2; 9 nucleotides line up with TRBD1. V lost 3 bases and J lost 6; bases outside the gene matches: 8. Germline V gene sequence: CDR1 LNHDA, CDR2 SQIVND (reference sequence). The CDR3 has 15 residues. CDR3 in amino acids: CASSIGNRGHNGYTF. The CDR3 nucleotides are TGTGCCAGTAGTATTGGCAACAGGGGGCATAATGGCTACACCTTC.

The table lists this clonotype with a few counts. The chain joins TRBV9 to TRBJ2-1; D unresolved. Trimming cost V 1 base and J 7 bases, with 15 bases left between them. There are 15 residues in the CDR3. Germline V gene lookup returns CDR1 SGDLS and CDR2 YYNGEE. The CDR3 loop is CASSVNPRLENEQFF. CDR3 in DNA: TGTGCCAGCAGCGTAAACCCTCGCCTGGAGAATGAGCAGTTCTTC.

The J gene is TRBJ2-5, the V gene TRBV20-1, with TRBD2 matching over 14 bases. V dropped 6 bases and J dropped 8; count of bases not matched to a gene: 5. From germline, CDR1 is DFQATT and CDR2 SNEGSKA (reference sequence). This CDR3 spans 13 amino acids. CDR3 in DNA: TGCAGTGCGGGGACTAGCGGGAGCGGAACCCAGTACTTC. It is translated as CSAGTSGSGTQYF.

This clonotype appeared a few times. This chain links TRBV7-2 with TRBJ2-3, with 8 bases matching TRBD1. The V gene's germline CDR1 is SGHTA and CDR2 FQGNSA. The V and J ends lost 4 bases and 12 bases, in that order; junction bases with no gene match: 9. CDR3 size: 13 residues. The CDR3: CASSSRTGTNQYF. In DNA, the CDR3 is TGTGCCAGCAGCTCCCGGACAGGGACAAATCAGTATTTT.

The V call is TRBV15, the J call TRBJ2-4; 9 nucleotides align to TRBD1. The CDR3 extends over 15 amino acids. The V gene end was trimmed by 4 bases and the J gene end by 2 bases; junction bases not matched to a gene: 3. Per the germline V gene, CDR1 is LNHNV and CDR2 is YYDKDF (reference sequence). CDR3 DNA sequence: TGTGCCACCAGCATAAACAGGGGGCCCAAAAACATTCAGTACTTC. This encodes CATSINRGPKNIQYF.

This clonotype was recorded a few times. This chain links TRBV5-1 with TRBJ2-7; D gene ambiguous. The V end was cut by 4 bases, the J end by 3 bases, with 11 bases between. CDR3 length equals 13 residues. Germline assignment: CDR1 SGHRS and CDR2 YFSETQ. The CDR3 DNA reads TGCGCCAGCAGCGTTGACCCTAACTACGAGCAGTACTTC. It yields the protein CASSVDPNYEQYF.

This clonotype was detected only a few times. The rearrangement links TRBV20-1 to TRBJ1-1; D gene ambiguous. The CDR3 extends over 15 amino acids. The V gene's germline CDR1 is DFQATT and CDR2 SNEGSKA (reference sequence). Trimming left V 5 bases short and J 1 base short, with 17 bases between. CDR3 region: CSAPKGLVKNTEAFF. The DNA for the CDR3 is TGCAGTGCTCCCAAAGGCCTGGTAAAGAACACTGAAGCTTTCTTT.

This chain links TRBV7-2 with TRBJ2-5; TRBD1 or TRBD2 may be the D gene (5 bases each). Germline CDR1 and CDR2: SGHTA and FQGNSA. This CDR3 is built from 16 residues. V was cut by 1 base and J by 1 base, with 13 bases left in between. As DNA, the CDR3 is TGTGCCAGCAGCTTAGATGGGGGTGCGCCCCAAGAGACCCAGTACTTC. Protein sequence: CASSLDGGAPQETQYF.